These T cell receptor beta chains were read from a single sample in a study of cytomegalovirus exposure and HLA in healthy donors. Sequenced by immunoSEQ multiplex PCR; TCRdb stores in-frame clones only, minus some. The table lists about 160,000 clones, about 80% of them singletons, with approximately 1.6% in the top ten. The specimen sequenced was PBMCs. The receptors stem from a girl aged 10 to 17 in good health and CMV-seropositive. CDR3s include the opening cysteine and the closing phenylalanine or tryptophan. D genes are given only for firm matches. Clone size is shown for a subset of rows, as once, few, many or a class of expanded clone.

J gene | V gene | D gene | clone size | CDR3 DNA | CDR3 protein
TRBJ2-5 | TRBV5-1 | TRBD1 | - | TGCGCCAGCAACATGGGGGACAGGGGCGTTGAGACCCAGTACTTC | CASNMGDRGVETQYF
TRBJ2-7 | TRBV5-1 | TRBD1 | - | TGCGCCAGCAGCTCCCGGGACAGGCCGACCTACGAGCAGTACTTC | CASSSRDRPTYEQYF
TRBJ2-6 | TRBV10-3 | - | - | TGTGCCTCCCGAGATCGCTCTGGGGCCAACGTCCTGACTTTC | CASRDRSGANVLTF
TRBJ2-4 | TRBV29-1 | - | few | TGCAGCGTTGGAAGAGAGAGGGACATTCAGTACTTC | CSVGRERDIQYF
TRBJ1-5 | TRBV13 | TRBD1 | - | TGTGCCAGCAGCTTCGGACAGGCCCCGCCGGGCAATCAGCCCCAGCATTTT | CASSFGQAPPGNQPQHF
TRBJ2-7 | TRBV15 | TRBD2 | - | TGTGCCACCAGCAGAAAACTAGCGGGGGTTTACGAGCAGTACTTC | CATSRKLAGVYEQYF
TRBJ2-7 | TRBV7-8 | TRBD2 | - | TGTGCCAGCAGCTTATTGCTAGCGGGAGGGCCCCACGAGCAGTACTTC | CASSLLLAGGPHEQYF
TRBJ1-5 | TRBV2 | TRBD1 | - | TGTGCCAGCAGTGAACAGGGGGCGAGACAGCCCCAGCATTTT | CASSEQGARQPQHF
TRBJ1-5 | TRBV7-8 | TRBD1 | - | TGTGCCAGCAGCGCCGGGACAGCGAGGGAGAGCAATCAGCCCCAGCATTTT | CASSAGTARESNQPQHF
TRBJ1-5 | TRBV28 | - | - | TGTGCCAGCAGTTTGGCGGGGTTTATGGCAGGCGCTTATAGCAATCAGCCCCAGCATTTT | CASSLAGFMAGAYSNQPQHF
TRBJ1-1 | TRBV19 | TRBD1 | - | TGTGCCAGTAGTATGGGACAGGGGTTGTTCACTGAAGCTTTCTTT | CASSMGQGLFTEAFF
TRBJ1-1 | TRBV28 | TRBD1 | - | TGTGCCAGCAGTCCCCGGACAGGGTACACTGAAGCTTTCTTT | CASSPRTGYTEAFF
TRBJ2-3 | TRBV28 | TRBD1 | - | TGTGCCAGCAGTTTCCGGGACAGGGAGACAGATACGCAGTATTTT | CASSFRDRETDTQYF
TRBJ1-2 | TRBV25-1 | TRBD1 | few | TGTGCCAGCAGCGACCTACAGGGGGCCCCCCATGGCTACACCTTC | CASSDLQGAPHGYTF
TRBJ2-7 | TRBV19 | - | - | TGTGCCAGTAGTATAGATTGGTTAGGGGGTGAGCAGTACTTC | CASSIDWLGGEQYF
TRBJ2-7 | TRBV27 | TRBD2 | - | TGTGCCAGCGGAGCGCGGGGGAGCTCCTACGAGCAGTACTTC | CASGARGSSYEQYF
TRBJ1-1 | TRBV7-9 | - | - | TGTGCCAGCAGCTTCGAGGGAGAAAGCACTGAAGCTTTCTTT | CASSFEGESTEAFF
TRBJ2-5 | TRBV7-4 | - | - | TGTGCCAGCAGCTTAATGGTAGCGGCGGTCCAAGAGACCCAGTACTTC | CASSLMVAAVQETQYF
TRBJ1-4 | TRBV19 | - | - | TGTGCCAGTAGTACATATAGGGACTACCGAAGGGAAAAACTGTTTTTT | CASSTYRDYRREKLFF
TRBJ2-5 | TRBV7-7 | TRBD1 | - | TGTGCTAGCAGCGCGACAGGGGTCCAAGAGACCCAGTACTTC | CASSATGVQETQYF
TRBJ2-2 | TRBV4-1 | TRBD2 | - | TGCGCCAGCAGCCAACCGGGGACCAGAGCGGGAGTAGCCGGGGAGCTGTTTTTT | CASSQPGTRAGVAGELFF
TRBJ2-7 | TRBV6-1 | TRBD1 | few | TGTGCCAGCAGTGGTCCGGACAGGGCCTCCTACGAGCAGTACTTC | CASSGPDRASYEQYF
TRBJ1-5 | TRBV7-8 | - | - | TGTGCCAGCAACCAAACCCCGGGTCTGCACAATCAGCCCCAGCATTTT | CASNQTPGLHNQPQHF
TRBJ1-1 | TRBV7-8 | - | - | TGTGCCAGCGGGATTAATACAGGGAACACTGAAGCTTTCTTT | CASGINTGNTEAFF
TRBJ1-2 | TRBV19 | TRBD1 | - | TGTGCCAGTAGGGGACAGGGAGGAAATGGCTACACCTTC | CASRGQGGNGYTF
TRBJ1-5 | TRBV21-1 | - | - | TGTGCCAGCAACCGAGGAAGGGACAGGGATTTAACGGACGGGGATCAGCCCCAGCATTTT | CASNRGRDRDLTDGDQPQHF
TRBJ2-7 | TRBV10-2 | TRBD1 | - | TGCGCCAGCAGTCAACCGGGACCCAGGGGGCAGCAGTACTTC | CASSQPGPRGQQYF